This entry lists 7 T cell receptor beta chains sequenced from one sample in a study of early T cells in non-severe SARS-CoV-2 infection (dated by TCRdb to the early 2020s). The library came from 5' RACE. The data were produced on a NextSeq 500. TCRdb reanalyzed the raw reads on its own, using fastp at Q25 for trimming and MiXCR for clone calling, and kept in-frame beta chains. Records with the same CDR3 protein are collapsed into one entry carrying the most frequent genes and DNA. This sample lists tens of thousands of distinct CDR3 sequences; about 13% were detected once. Roughly 5% of the sample is taken by the ten largest. Sequenced material: whole blood. These receptor sequences come from an adult who was a healthcare worker with PCR-confirmed SARS-CoV-2 infection or an uninfected control (not recorded which).

This clonotype has at least ten counts. The chain employs TRBV29-1 and TRBJ2-7; unclear D gene. The CDR3 consists of 13 residues. The germline CDR1 and CDR2 sequences are SQVTM and ANQGSEA. Trimming removed 6 bases from V and 4 bases from J, with 16 bases in between. The CDR3 bases are TGCAGCGTCGTCGGCACTCTGTCTTACGAGCAGTACTTC. This translates into CSVVGTLSYEQYF.

This clonotype was counted at least ten times. The V and J genes are TRBV2 and TRBJ1-5, with a possible D match to TRBD1 (5 bases). V lost 6 bases and J lost 1, with 13 bases in between. The CDR3 runs 15 residues. Germline CDR1 SNHLY, CDR2 FYNNEI. In DNA form, the CDR3 reads TGTGCCAGCAGCTGGGACGGGAAAAGCAATCAGCCCCAGCATTTT. This codes for CASSWDGKSNQPQHF.

This clonotype was seen repeatedly, ten times or more. The chain recombines TRBV7-2 with TRBJ2-7; D unresolved. V was clipped by 6 bases and J by 1 base, with 10 bases between them. The germline CDR1 and CDR2 sequences are SGHTA and FQGNSA. The CDR3 spans 13 residues. The CDR3 DNA follows: TGTGCCAGCAGGTTCACGGCTTCCTACGAGCAGTACTTC. Its protein product is CASRFTASYEQYF.

This clonotype was seen many times. The rearrangement links TRBV7-2 to TRBJ1-3; TRBD1 agrees at 7 bases. J was trimmed by 2 bases and V by 5 bases; bases with no gene match: 9. The CDR3 extends over 16 amino acids. Germline V lookup: CDR1 SGHTA, CDR2 FQGNSA. The CDR3 DNA sequence: TGTGCCAGCAGCAAACGGACAGGAAGGACTGGAAACACCATATATTTT. Amino acid sequence: CASSKRTGRTGNTIYF. The entire variable domain, with the rest obtained from reference TRBV7-2 and TRBJ1-3, is as follows: GAGVSQSPSNKVTEKGKDVELRCDPISGHTALYWYRQSLGQGLEFLIYFQGNSAPDKSGLPSDRFSAERTGGSVSTLTIQRTQQEDSAVYLCASSKRTGRTGNTIYFGEGSWLTVV.

This clonotype was recorded at least ten times. The chain carries TRBV7-6 and TRBJ2-2; 7 bases align to TRBD1. The V and J ends lost 1 base and 5 bases, in that order; junction bases with no gene match: 13. Germline V gene data show CDR1 as SGHVS and CDR2 as FNYEAQ. The CDR3 covers 18 residues. The CDR3 sequence is CASSLGFSRQGKTGELFF. The CDR3 DNA follows: TGTGCCAGCAGCTTAGGGTTTTCGAGACAGGGAAAAACCGGGGAGCTGTTTTTT.

The V call is TRBV5-1, the J call TRBJ2-7; 8 bases map to TRBD2. Germline CDR1 is SGHRS and CDR2 is YFSETQ. This CDR3 region has 17 residues. J gave up 1 base and V 0 bases, and 9 bases lay outside the gene matches. CDR3: CASSLAPGGLESYEQYF. Here the CDR3 DNA reads TGCGCCAGCAGCTTGGCACCGGGGGGGCTCGAATCCTACGAGCAGTACTTC.

This clonotype was seen at least ten times. DNA for the CDR3: TGTGCCAGCAGCTTAGCGGCAGGGGGCGATTCACCCCTCCACTTT. Translated, it gives CASSLAAGGDSPLHF. This rearrangement joins TRBV7-9 to TRBJ1-6; 8 bases map to TRBD1. Germline lookup yields CDR1 SEHNR and CDR2 FQNEAQ (reference sequence). The CDR3 sequence is 15 residues long. The J segment lost 8 bases and the V segment lost 0 bases, leaving 3 bases of the junction unmatched.